This is a list of T cell receptor beta chains from one sample in a study of cytomegalovirus exposure and HLA in healthy donors. The data were produced by immunoSEQ multiplex PCR, yet TCRdb's version contains in-frame clones alone and is incomplete. This sample carries 150,000 or so clones, more than 70% of them seen once, and the ten largest clones take about 7.7%. The sequencing sample was made of PBMCs. All receptors derive from a woman aged 35 to 49 in good health and CMV-seropositive. Both conserved end residues are part of each CDR3. Fields, in order: V gene, D gene, J gene, clone size, CDR3 DNA, CDR3 protein. D genes are given only for firm matches. The size of a clone is reported for some rows only, either as once, few or many, or as a class for expanded clones.

TRBV9	TRBD1	TRBJ2-7	-	TGTGCCAGCAGCGCCGGGACAGGGGTATACGAGCAGTACTTC	CASSAGTGVYEQYF
TRBV6-5	-	TRBJ1-6	-	TGTGCCAGCAGTCTAAATATTTTGTCTAATTCACCCCTCCACTTT	CASSLNILSNSPLHF
TRBV13	TRBD1	TRBJ1-2	once	TGTGCCAGCAGCTTACTGGTTTCGTACAGGGGGGGTAACTATGGCTACACCTTC	CASSLLVSYRGGNYGYTF
TRBV7-3	TRBD2	TRBJ2-7	-	TGTGCCAGCAGCCCGACTAGCGGGAGGGCCCACGAGCAGTACTTC	CASSPTSGRAHEQYF
TRBV11-1	-	TRBJ2-7	-	TGTGCCAGCAGCTATCGGCAGGGGCAGTACGAGCAGTACTTC	CASSYRQGQYEQYF
TRBV7-9	-	TRBJ1-3	-	TGTGCCAGCAGCTTAGCTACAGGCTCTGGAAACACCATATATTTT	CASSLATGSGNTIYF
TRBV25-1	TRBD2	TRBJ2-7	once	TGTGCCAGCAGTGGGCCGACTAGCGGGATTTACGAGCAGTACTTC	CASSGPTSGIYEQYF
TRBV19	-	TRBJ2-1	-	TGTGCCAGTAGTATAGGGGGGGTAGGGAGGGAGCAGTTCTTC	CASSIGGVGREQFF
TRBV7-2	TRBD2	TRBJ2-7	-	TGTGCCAGCAGCATAGGAGCGGGAGTGGGTTCCTACGAGCAGTACTTC	CASSIGAGVGSYEQYF
TRBV28	TRBD1	TRBJ2-3	-	TGTGCCAGCAGAAGCACCCACAGGGGGCAGCCCCCTAGCACAGATACGCAGTATTTT	CASRSTHRGQPPSTDTQYF
TRBV7-2	TRBD1	TRBJ2-1	-	TGTGCCAGCAGCTACAGGGGTGGCCAGGGCACTGAGCAGTTCTTC	CASSYRGGQGTEQFF
TRBV4-1	TRBD1	TRBJ2-6	-	TGCGCCAGCAGCCAACCGGGACAGGGGGTGTCTGGGGCCAACGTCCTGACTTTC	CASSQPGQGVSGANVLTF
TRBV18	-	TRBJ2-2	-	TGTGCCAGCTCACCACCTAGCAGGGCAGAGCTGTTTTTT	CASSPPSRAELFF
TRBV29-1	TRBD2	TRBJ2-5	-	TGCAGCGTTGAATTGAGGCTGGGCGGGAGGGCTGGTGAGACCCAGTACTTC	CSVELRLGGRAGETQYF
TRBV27	TRBD1	TRBJ1-2	once	TGTGCCAGCAGTCGAACAGGGGGATGGAATGGCTACACCTTC	CASSRTGGWNGYTF
TRBV15	TRBD2	TRBJ2-1	-	TGTGCCACCAGCGCCCGACTAGCGGGAGATAATGAGCAGTTCTTC	CATSARLAGDNEQFF